This passage covers 22 T cell receptor beta chains from one sample sequenced in a study of cytomegalovirus exposure and HLA in healthy donors. Primers included in the PCR were 60 Vbeta and 13 Jbeta primers. TCRdb's table, derived via immunoSEQ multiplex PCR, lists solely in-frame clones and lacks some. The data show 85,000 to 90,000 clones, and the top ten clones hold 15% to 17%. The source material was PBMCs. The source is a man in his fifties in good health and CMV-seropositive.

The rearrangement uses TRBV11-3 and TRBJ2-5, with 11 bases identical to TRBD1. With V trimmed by 1 base and J by 5 bases, 15 bases remained unmatched. Germline CDR1 is SGHNT and CDR2 is YENEEA. This CDR3 spans 19 amino acids. CDR3 in amino acids: CASSLAGWGTGGLWETQYF. The CDR3, as DNA: TGTGCCAGCAGCTTAGCGGGTTGGGGGACAGGGGGTCTTTGGGAGACCCAGTACTTC.

The V and J genes are TRBV18 and TRBJ2-3, with 8 bases identical to TRBD2. This CDR3 spans 17 amino acids. J was trimmed by 1 base and V by 3 bases; bases with no gene match: 9. Looked up from germline, CDR1 is KGHSH and CDR2 is LQKENI. The CDR3 sequence: CASSPYPGSGGTDTQYF. In DNA, the CDR3 is TGTGCCAGCTCACCTTACCCGGGTAGCGGGGGCACAGATACGCAGTATTTT.

The rearrangement joins TRBV6-1 to TRBJ1-2; D unresolved. This CDR3 spans 13 amino acids. With 1 base removed from V and 4 bases from J, the gap between germline ends came to 7 bases. CDR1 MNHNS and CDR2 SASEGT come from the germline V gene. The DNA for the CDR3 is TGTGCCAGCAGTGAAGATTTCTTCTATGGCTACACCTTC. Amino acids: CASSEDFFYGYTF.

The CDR3: CASSVRDWGETQYF. CDR3 sequence (DNA): TGTGCCAGCAGCGTACGGGACTGGGGAGAGACCCAGTACTTC. The chain recombines TRBV9 with TRBJ2-5, with a tentative D call TRBD2 (6 bases). Trimming stripped 1 base from V and 4 bases from J, with 11 bases between. Germline V gene sequence: CDR1 SGDLS, CDR2 YYNGEE. CDR3 length: 14 residues.

The J gene is TRBJ2-5, the V gene TRBV25-1, with TRBD1 matching 7 bases. The V segment lost 3 bases and the J segment 1 base; nucleotides outside the gene matches: 8. Germline assignment: CDR1 MGHDK and CDR2 SYGVNS. This CDR3 has 16 residues. As DNA, the CDR3 is TGTGCCAGCAGTGAGTGGGACAGCAACGTCCAAGAGACCCAGTACTTC. Translating it yields CASSEWDSNVQETQYF.

The chain employs TRBV29-1 and TRBJ1-1; a possible D gene is TRBD1 (6 bases). The germline gives CDR1 SQVTM, CDR2 ANQGSEA. There are 17 residues in the CDR3. Trimming left V 7 bases short and J 4 bases short, with 28 bases between. Here the CDR3 DNA reads TGCAGCGCCCGGGGTGGGGACACAGAACTTTTCGTCACTGAAGCTTTCTTT. It translates to CSARGGDTELFVTEAFF.

The V gene is TRBV6-6, the J gene TRBJ1-2, with 11 bases aligning to TRBD1. The V gene end was trimmed by 2 bases and the J gene end by 8 bases; junction bases not matched to a gene: 4. The germline CDR1 and CDR2 sequences are MNHNY and SVGAGI (reference sequence). This CDR3 spans 14 amino acids. The CDR3 here is CASSYGDRGEGYTF. CDR3 DNA sequence: TGTGCCAGCAGTTACGGGGACAGGGGGGAAGGCTACACCTTC.

The CDR3: CASSLGGSFNEQYF. The DNA for the CDR3 is TGTGCCAGCAGCTTGGGCGGGAGTTTTAACGAGCAGTACTTC. This chain connects TRBV5-6 to TRBJ2-7, with 7 bases lining up with TRBD2. The germline CDR1 and CDR2 sequences are SGHDT and YYEEEE. The CDR3 runs 14 residues. The trim removed 0 bases at V and 5 bases at J, leaving 5 bases unmatched.

The genes are TRBV18 and TRBJ2-7, with 8 bases lining up with TRBD1. This CDR3 has 17 residues. CDR1 is KGHSH and CDR2 is LQKENI in the germline V gene. Unmatched junction bases numbered 9, after V lost 0 bases and J lost 2 bases. Here the CDR3 reads CASSPPRVGTGTYEQYF. The CDR3 nucleotides read TGTGCCAGCTCACCACCAAGGGTCGGGACAGGAACCTACGAGCAGTACTTC.

This chain joins TRBV30 and TRBJ1-1, with a weak D call TRBD1 (5 bases). Per the germline V gene, CDR1 is GTSNPN and CDR2 is SVGIG (reference sequence). V was trimmed by 5 bases and J by 6 bases, leaving 10 bases between them. The CDR3 totals 11 residues. CDR3 sequence reads: CAWEGVPEAFF. The CDR3 DNA sequence: TGTGCCTGGGAAGGGGTCCCTGAAGCTTTCTTT.

This rearrangement joins TRBV6-5 to TRBJ2-1, with D possibly being TRBD1 (5 bases). CDR1 MNHEY and CDR2 SVGAGI come from the germline V gene. V was trimmed by 6 bases and J by 9 bases, leaving 18 bases between them. The CDR3 consists of 14 residues. Written as DNA, the CDR3 is TGTGCCAGCAGCCTCCGACAGTGGGCTGGTGAGCAGTTCTTC. Translating it yields CASSLRQWAGEQFF.

The chain recombines TRBV27 with TRBJ1-5, with TRBD1 identical over 10 bases. Losses at the gene ends were 5 bases for V and 6 bases for J; bases not matched to a gene: 7. CDR3 length: 15 residues. Germline loops: CDR1 MNHEY, CDR2 SMNVEV (reference sequence). The CDR3 is CASSPGTGAIQPQHF. CDR3 coding DNA: TGTGCCAGCAGTCCTGGGACAGGGGCGATTCAGCCCCAGCATTTT.

V and J are TRBV5-1 and TRBJ1-1; D not resolved. The CDR3 has 12 residues. Trimming removed 4 bases from V and 0 bases from J, with 4 bases in between. Germline CDR1 and CDR2: SGHRS and YFSETQ. The CDR3 region is CASSVMNTEAFF. DNA for the CDR3: TGCGCCAGCAGCGTAATGAACACTGAAGCTTTCTTT.

The chain carries TRBV30 and TRBJ2-5; D may be TRBD1 (7 bases). CDR1 and CDR2 (germline): GTSNPN, SVGIG (reference sequence). The V and J ends lost 0 bases and 11 bases respectively, with 13 bases between them. The CDR3 spans 12 residues. The CDR3 coding sequence is TGTGCCTGGAGTGTCCCCAGGGGGGAGCAGTACTTC. Protein: CAWSVPRGEQYF.

The rearrangement joins TRBV5-1 to TRBJ2-7; D gene ambiguous. The V gene lost 0 bases and the J gene lost 3 bases, with 16 bases spanning the gap. Germline V CDR1 and CDR2: SGHRS, YFSETQ. The CDR3 has 16 amino acids. The CDR3 loop reads CASSLGATLTLYEQYF. CDR3 sequence (DNA): TGCGCCAGCAGCTTGGGGGCAACATTAACCCTCTACGAGCAGTACTTC.

This chain connects TRBV4-1 to TRBJ2-3; 8 bases are a match to TRBD2. The CDR3 totals 17 residues. Germline CDR1 reads MGHRA; CDR2 reads YSYEKL. The junction had 10 bases not matched to a gene; V was cut back by 1 base and J by 4 bases. CDR3 bases: TGCGCCAGCAGCCAAGTCGGTGGTAGCGGGGCCTCAGATACGCAGTATTTT. As protein: CASSQVGGSGASDTQYF.

V gene TRBV19 combines with J gene TRBJ1-5, with D perhaps matching TRBD1 (6 bases). Germline CDR1 is LNHDA and CDR2 is SQIVND (reference sequence). This CDR3 is 15 amino acids long. Trimming left V 6 bases short and J 2 bases short, with 14 bases between. Here the CDR3 DNA reads TGTGCCAGTAGCCGGGGGGGCCTCCGCAATCAGCCCCAGCATTTT. This codes for CASSRGGLRNQPQHF.

This rearrangement joins TRBV7-2 to TRBJ2-1, with a possible D match to TRBD2 (6 bases). V shed 1 base and J shed 0 bases, with 16 bases lying between them. The length of the CDR3 is 18 residues. Germline values: CDR1 SGHTA, CDR2 FQGNSA. CDR3 residues: CASSLVSWYGSSYNEQFF. CDR3 sequence (DNA): TGTGCCAGCAGCTTAGTATCGTGGTACGGGAGCTCCTACAATGAGCAGTTCTTC. The variable domain in full, completed from reference TRBV7-2 and TRBJ2-1, reads GAGVSQSPSNKVTEKGKDVELRCDPISGHTALYWYRQSLGQGLEFLIYFQGNSAPDKSGLPSDRFSAERTGGSVSTLTIQRTQQEDSAVYLCASSLVSWYGSSYNEQFFGPGTRLTVL.

This chain connects TRBV7-2 to TRBJ2-7; D is possibly TRBD2 (5 bases). Trimming removed 3 bases at V and 3 bases at J, with 9 bases between. Germline V gives CDR1 SGHTA, CDR2 FQGNSA. The CDR3 length is 13 residues. CDR3 nucleotide sequence: TGTGCCAGCAGCTTCGGGGAGCTCTACGAGCAGTACTTC. Translating it yields CASSFGELYEQYF.

The CDR3 here is CSVVSSGRPLYEQYF. DNA of the CDR3: TGCAGCGTCGTGTCCTCCGGGAGACCCCTCTACGAGCAGTACTTC. The chain combines TRBV29-1 with TRBJ2-7; D is perhaps TRBD2 (6 bases). The germline V gene has CDR1 SQVTM and CDR2 ANQGSEA. Trimming stripped 6 bases from V and 3 bases from J, with 21 bases between. The CDR3 runs to 15 residues.

The CDR3 DNA follows: TGCGCCAGCAGCCAAGGCGCGGGAGGGCCTCTGTCCTACGAGCAGTACTTC. This sequence encodes CASSQGAGGPLSYEQYF. This rearrangement joins TRBV4-3 to TRBJ2-7, with 9 bases that match TRBD2. Losses at the gene ends were 1 base for V and 1 base for J; bases not matched to a gene: 8. The length of the CDR3 is 17 residues. Germline V gives CDR1 LGHNA, CDR2 YSLEER.

For the CDR3, the DNA is TGTGCCAGCAGCTTATCCCGACAGGGGGAAGGCTACACCTTC. Protein sequence: CASSLSRQGEGYTF. The chain carries TRBV7-2 and TRBJ1-2; TRBD1 aligns across 9 bases. V lost 2 bases and J lost 8; bases outside the gene matches: 6. The CDR3 totals 14 residues. Germline CDR1 SGHTA, CDR2 FQGNSA. Looking up the rest from reference TRBV7-2 and TRBJ1-2 gives the full variable domain: GAGVSQSPSNKVTEKGKDVELRCDPISGHTALYWYRQSLGQGLEFLIYFQGNSAPDKSGLPSDRFSAERTGGSVSTLTIQRTQQEDSAVYLCASSLSRQGEGYTFGSGTRLTVV.